This record looks at one T cell receptor (beta chain) sequence and its context. The CDR3 length is 12 residues. The germline V gene has CDR1 SGHNT and CDR2 YYREEE (reference sequence). Trimming stripped 5 bases from V and 6 bases from J, with 9 bases between. This entry comes from a study of identical twins. TCRdb processed the 5' RACE reads anew with MiXCR; each CDR3 protein has one entry. The sample includes roughly 480,000 distinct CDR3 sequences, 20% to 25% of them seen just once. These records were also assigned to another study, of T cells expressing NK-cell markers.

Sample: CD4+ T cells sorted from blood. The rearrangement links TRBV5-4 to TRBJ2-1; D remains ambiguous. The sequence came from a woman under 30 in good health. CDR3 residues: CASSNRANEQFF. The DNA for the CDR3 is TGTGCCAGCAGTAACCGGGCCAATGAGCAGTTCTTC.